These 28 T cell receptor beta chains came from one sample sequenced in a study of CD8 T cells in Susac syndrome. When the RNA was reverse transcribed, random hexamers were used with an input of roughly 0.45 to 1 ug. TCRdb re-derived calls from the immunoSEQ multiplex PCR reads in MiXCR, one entry per CDR3 protein. This sample has some 120,000 distinct CDR3 sequences, with more than 90% found just once. Sequencing used CD4+ T cells from PBMCs. Every receptor here comes from a human donor in good health.

V is TRBV4-1 and J is TRBJ2-3; a weak D match, TRBD2 (6 bases). Trimming pared 4 bases from V and 5 bases from J, leaving 13 bases between. There are 14 residues in the CDR3. CDR1 is MGHRA and CDR2 is YSYEKL in the germline V gene. Written as DNA, the CDR3 is TGCGCCAGCAGCCTCCTACGGAGGGGAGATACGCAGTATTTT. Translating gives CASSLLRRGDTQYF.

V is TRBV12-3 or TRBV12-4 and J is TRBJ2-1; 10 bases line up with TRBD2. The CDR3 is made up of 15 amino acids. The V segment lost 6 bases and the J segment 2 bases; nucleotides outside the gene matches: 4. The CDR3 DNA follows: TGTGCCAGCAGGACTAGCGGGCTGACCTACAATGAGCAGTTCTTC. Translated: CASRTSGLTYNEQFF.

This clonotype was observed a single time. This chain joins TRBV5-6 and TRBJ2-5; D unclear. Germline V gene data show CDR1 as SGHDT and CDR2 as YYEEEE. V was trimmed by 0 bases and J by 8 bases, leaving 11 bases between them. The CDR3 length is 13 residues. The CDR3 protein is CASSLGRTGTQYF. The CDR3 nucleotides read TGTGCCAGCAGCTTGGGCAGAACGGGTACCCAGTACTTC.

This chain links TRBV18 with TRBJ2-5; possibly TRBD1 for D (5 bases). The CDR3 sequence is 15 residues long. Germline CDR1 and CDR2: KGHSH and LQKENI. The germline V and J ends were trimmed by 4 bases and 1 base, with 13 bases remaining between them. The CDR3 sequence: CASSRPRDSQETQYF. The CDR3 DNA reads as TGTGCCAGCTCACGACCCCGCGACAGCCAAGAGACCCAGTACTTC.

The chain joins TRBV10-3 to TRBJ2-3, with D tentatively TRBD1 (6 bases). Germline CDR1 is ENHRY and CDR2 is SYGVKD. The CDR3 spans 13 residues. Trimming took 10 bases from V and 0 from J, leaving 11 bases between them. The CDR3 loop is CATGHTSTDTQYF. The CDR3 DNA sequence: TGTGCCACGGGACATACTAGCACAGATACGCAGTATTTT.

J is TRBJ2-5 and V is TRBV7-6, with TRBD2 identical over 7 bases. The V gene end was trimmed by 0 bases and the J gene end by 3 bases; junction bases not matched to a gene: 1. CDR1 and CDR2 (germline): SGHVS, FNYEAQ. The CDR3 has 14 amino acids. In nucleotides, the CDR3 is TGTGCCAGCAGCTTAGCGGGAGGGAAAGAGACCCAGTACTTC. Residues: CASSLAGGKETQYF.

This clonotype was seen only once. This sequence joins TRBV7-2 and TRBJ2-7, with 12 nucleotides matching TRBD2. The germline V gene has CDR1 SGHTA and CDR2 FQGNSA. With 3 bases clipped from V and 2 bases from J, the junction kept 2 bases outside the gene matches. This CDR3 region has 15 residues. The CDR3 spells CASSFRLAGAYEQYF. The DNA of the CDR3 is TGTGCCAGCAGCTTCAGACTAGCGGGGGCCTACGAGCAGTACTTC. Combining the CDR3 with reference TRBV7-2 and TRBJ2-7 gives the whole variable domain GAGVSQSPSNKVTEKGKDVELRCDPISGHTALYWYRQSLGQGLEFLIYFQGNSAPDKSGLPSDRFSAERTGGSVSTLTIQRTQQEDSAVYLCASSFRLAGAYEQYFGPGTRLTVT.

The rearrangement joins TRBV3-1 to TRBJ2-3; maybe TRBD2 (6 bases). V shed 3 bases and J shed 2 bases, with 21 bases lying between them. In germline, CDR1 is LGHDT, CDR2 YNNKEL (reference sequence). CDR3 length: 18 amino acids. The CDR3 region is CASSQPWGREALTDTQYF. Here the CDR3 DNA reads TGTGCCAGCAGCCAGCCGTGGGGCAGGGAGGCCCTCACAGATACGCAGTATTTT.

This chain uses TRBV9 with TRBJ2-1; the match to TRBD1 covers 8 bases. V shed 3 bases, J shed 6 bases, and the junction held 5 bases outside the gene matches. Germline V gene sequence: CDR1 SGDLS, CDR2 YYNGEE. The CDR3 spans 14 residues. The CDR3 here is CASSARTGSNEQFF. The DNA for the CDR3 is TGTGCCAGCAGCGCCCGGACAGGGTCCAATGAGCAGTTCTTC.

The chain joins TRBV20-1 to TRBJ2-4, with D perhaps given as TRBD1 or TRBD2 (7 bases each). CDR1 and CDR2 from the germline V gene are DFQATT and SNEGSKA (reference sequence). The CDR3 is 15 amino acids. Here the CDR3 DNA reads TGCAGCACTCGCAGGGGGGGAGTAGGAGTAAACATTCAGTACTTC. Its translation: CSTRRGGVGVNIQYF.

V usage is TRBV3-1 and J usage is TRBJ1-4; 7 nucleotides align to TRBD1. The CDR3 has 15 amino acids. Looked up from germline, CDR1 is LGHDT and CDR2 is YNNKEL (reference sequence). Germline trimming cut 2 bases from V and 7 bases from J; bases unmatched to any gene: 7. The CDR3 DNA sequence: TGTGCCAGCAGCCAATCGAGGACAGGAGGTGAAAAACTGTTTTTT. This gives the protein CASSQSRTGGEKLFF.

This chain connects TRBV2 to TRBJ2-1, with D unclear. V gave up 7 bases and J gave up 5 bases, with 15 bases separating them. There are 14 residues in the CDR3. CDR1 is SNHLY and CDR2 is FYNNEI in the germline V gene. In DNA, the CDR3 is TGTGCCAGCAAGTCCCGAGACACCGACAATGAGCAGTTCTTC. Its translation: CASKSRDTDNEQFF.

The V and J genes are TRBV12-3 or TRBV12-4 and TRBJ2-6; D not resolved. Trimming removed 6 bases at V and 0 bases at J, with 15 bases between. The CDR3 sequence is 17 residues long. CDR3 DNA sequence: TGTGCCAGCAGCCCCGGTTGGATGGTCTCTGGGGCCAACGTCCTGACTTTC. Protein product: CASSPGWMVSGANVLTF.

The J gene is TRBJ2-7, the V gene TRBV7-2; 8 bases line up with TRBD1. CDR3 length: 16 amino acids. V trimming: 0 bases; J trimming: 7 bases; junction bases outside the gene matches: 11. Germline assignment: CDR1 SGHTA and CDR2 FQGNSA. For the CDR3, the DNA is TGTGCCAGCAGCTTAGCGAATAGGCAGGGGGCGGGGGAGCAGTACTTC. Protein: CASSLANRQGAGEQYF.

This clonotype was observed a single time. The gene calls are TRBV29-1 and TRBJ2-2, with D unresolved. Deletions cut 2 bases from V and 8 bases from J, with 6 bases between. The CDR3 has 11 residues. Germline CDR1 reads SQVTM; CDR2 reads ANQGSEA. CDR3 sequence reads: CSVENGGELFF. In nucleotides, the CDR3 is TGCAGCGTTGAAAACGGGGGGGAGCTGTTTTTT.

The rearrangement uses TRBV12-3 or TRBV12-4 and TRBJ1-3; D gene uncertain. CDR3 size: 14 residues. Trimming took off 2 bases at V and 2 bases at J, with 7 bases between the two ends. Here the CDR3 DNA reads TGTGCCAGCAGTTTAAACTTGCCTGGAAACACCATATATTTT. Translation: CASSLNLPGNTIYF.

This sequence joins TRBV5-1 and TRBJ1-5; no reliable D call. Germline CDR1 and CDR2: SGHRS and YFSETQ. The V end was cut by 5 bases, the J end by 5 bases, with 11 bases between. The CDR3 loop spans 13 amino acids. The DNA of the CDR3 is TGCGCCAGCAGGGGTAGGGTGGATCAGCCCCAGCATTTT. It translates to CASRGRVDQPQHF.

The V call is TRBV5-1, the J call TRBJ2-7; TRBD2 matches at 8 bases. The CDR3 has 14 amino acids. The J segment lost 6 bases and the V segment lost 5 bases, leaving 10 bases of the junction unmatched. The V gene's germline CDR1 is SGHRS and CDR2 YFSETQ. The CDR3 nucleotides read TGCGCCAGCAGTCGCCGCGGCGCGGGAGGCGAGCAGTACTTC. Its translation: CASSRRGAGGEQYF.

This chain connects TRBV19 to TRBJ2-3, with D possibly being TRBD2 (6 bases). The V end was cut by 5 bases, the J end by 8 bases, with 11 bases between. Germline V gene sequence: CDR1 LNHDA, CDR2 SQIVND (reference sequence). CDR3 length: 12 amino acids. CDR3 DNA sequence: TGTGCCAGTAGTGACCGGGGGAGTACGCAGTATTTT. Its protein product is CASSDRGSTQYF.

The V call is TRBV18, the J call TRBJ2-7; the D is unclear. Trimming took 2 bases from V and 6 from J, leaving 5 bases between them. Germline V gene data show CDR1 as KGHSH and CDR2 as LQKENI. The CDR3 consists of 11 residues. The DNA of the CDR3 is TGTGCCAGCTCACCAGAAACCGAGCAGTACTTC. This translates into CASSPETEQYF.

The chain combines TRBV29-1 with TRBJ2-3; the match to TRBD2 covers 7 bases. V was pared by 7 bases and J by 0 bases, with 4 bases of the junction left unmatched. CDR1 is SQVTM and CDR2 is ANQGSEA in the germline V gene. This CDR3 comprises 13 residues. The CDR3 loop is CSAGTTSTDTQYF. DNA of the CDR3: TGCAGCGCAGGGACTACTAGCACAGATACGCAGTATTTT.

This chain connects TRBV6-2 or TRBV6-3 to TRBJ1-5, with D hard to call. Trimming removed 6 bases at V and 6 bases at J, with 18 bases between. This CDR3 is built from 15 residues. Germline-derived CDR1 and CDR2 are MNHEY and SVGEGT. For the CDR3, the DNA is TGTGCCAGCAGCCGAACGTCCACGGGTTTTCAGCCCCAGCATTTT. Residues: CASSRTSTGFQPQHF.

This sequence joins TRBV29-1 and TRBJ2-1; TRBD1 or TRBD2 may be the D gene (5 bases each). Between the trimmed V and J ends, which lost 5 bases and 3 bases, there was a span of 11 bases. The CDR3 runs to 13 residues. Germline V gene data show CDR1 as SQVTM and CDR2 as ANQGSEA. CDR3 nucleotide sequence: TGCAGCGTTCTCAGGGACCTCTACAATGAGCAGTTCTTC. It encodes CSVLRDLYNEQFF.

This chain connects TRBV7-2 to TRBJ2-4; 8 bases are a match to TRBD1. Trimming took 4 bases from V and 6 from J; bases not matched to a gene: 5. CDR1 SGHTA and CDR2 FQGNSA come from the germline V gene. CDR3 length: 14 amino acids. In DNA form, the CDR3 reads TGTGCCAGCAGCTACAGGGGGTTGGGAAACATTCAGTACTTC. This translates into CASSYRGLGNIQYF.

This chain connects TRBV18 to TRBJ2-1; the D gene is possibly TRBD1 (5 bases). The CDR3 is made up of 15 amino acids. V was clipped by 1 base and J by 5 bases, with 12 bases between them. The germline V gene encodes CDR1 KGHSH and CDR2 LQKENI. In nucleotides, the CDR3 is TGTGCCAGCTCACCACAGGGGCCCATCGACAATGAGCAGTTCTTC. It specifies CASSPQGPIDNEQFF. Looking up the rest from reference TRBV18 and TRBJ2-1 gives the full variable domain: NAGVMQNPRHLVRRRGQEARLRCSPMKGHSHVYWYRQLPEEGLKFMVYLQKENIIDESGMPKERFSAEFPKEGPSILRIQQVVRGDSAAYFCASSPQGPIDNEQFFGPGTRLTVL.

This clonotype was found a few times. The V and J genes are TRBV20-1 and TRBJ2-7; D possibly corresponds to TRBD2 (5 bases). Trimming shortened V by 1 base and J by 3 bases, and 13 bases separated the two germline ends. From germline, CDR1 is DFQATT and CDR2 SNEGSKA (reference sequence). The CDR3 has 14 amino acids. CDR3 amino acids: CSARADPGYYEQYF. In DNA form, the CDR3 reads TGCAGTGCTAGAGCCGACCCGGGGTACTACGAGCAGTACTTC.

The chain recombines TRBV27 with TRBJ1-5, with D perhaps matching TRBD1 (6 bases). The germline V gene has CDR1 MNHEY and CDR2 SMNVEV (reference sequence). Trimming took off 4 bases at V and 5 bases at J, with 18 bases between the two ends. The CDR3 spans 16 residues. In nucleotides, the CDR3 is TGTGCCAGCAGTTACCGACAGGCAGGGAGCGATCAGCCCCAGCATTTT. It translates to CASSYRQAGSDQPQHF.

The chain links TRBV29-1 to TRBJ2-5; TRBD2 matches at 8 bases. The CDR3 has 14 residues. Trimming at V came to 3 bases and at J to 2 bases, leaving 5 bases not matched to a gene. The germline V gene has CDR1 SQVTM and CDR2 ANQGSEA. The CDR3: CSVEAGGGQETQYF. The CDR3 nucleotides read TGCAGCGTTGAGGCGGGAGGAGGTCAAGAGACCCAGTACTTC.